Listed below are T cell receptor beta chains from one sample, sequenced in a study of vaccination effects on CD4 cells after COVID-19. Data came from immunoSEQ multiplex PCR; TCRdb stores just in-frame clones and leaves some out. The sample consists of roughly 70,000 clones, 73% of them appearing once. These receptors' targets are unknown. The sequences come from CD4+ T cells from PBMCs cultured with HIV peptides, collected before COVID-19 vaccination. These receptors came from a human donor who had a prior SARS-CoV-2 infection. Each CDR3 is given with its conserved first and last residue. Fields, in order: CDR3 DNA, CDR3 protein, V gene, D gene, clone size, J gene. The D gene is left open where the match is weak. Some rows mark clone size as missing; the rest say once, few, many or name a class of expanded clone.

DNA: TGTGCCTGGAGTTTGATTAGGGAAAAACTGTTTTTT; CDR3: CAWSLIREKLFF; V: TRBV30; D: .; size: .; J: TRBJ1-4
DNA: TGTGCCAGCAGCTTAATGGGACAGGGTGACGAGACCCAGTACTTC; CDR3: CASSLMGQGDETQYF; V: TRBV7-3; D: TRBD1; size: .; J: TRBJ2-5
DNA: TGTGCCACCAGTGATTTGCGCGTACATAGCAATCAGCCCCAGCATTTT; CDR3: CATSDLRVHSNQPQHF; V: TRBV24-1; D: .; size: .; J: TRBJ1-5
DNA: TGTGCCAGCAGGTTGACAGAATTCCAAGAGACCCAGTACTTC; CDR3: CASRLTEFQETQYF; V: TRBV2; D: .; size: .; J: TRBJ2-5
DNA: TGTGCCAGCAGAGAACCTTCTCTCTATAATTCACCCCTCCACTTT; CDR3: CASREPSLYNSPLHF; V: TRBV3-1/TRBV3-2; D: .; size: once; J: TRBJ1-6
DNA: TGCGCCAGCAGCCAAGAAGCTGGTAGGAACTACGAGCAGTACTTC; CDR3: CASSQEAGRNYEQYF; V: TRBV4-3; D: .; size: .; J: TRBJ2-7
DNA: TGTGCCAGCAGCGCCCCAGCTATAGCCATGTACAATGAGCAGTTCTTC; CDR3: CASSAPAIAMYNEQFF; V: TRBV7-8; D: .; size: .; J: TRBJ2-1
DNA: TGTGCCAGCAGCTTGTCCCTAGCGGGAAAAGAGACCCAGTACTTC; CDR3: CASSLSLAGKETQYF; V: TRBV5-4; D: TRBD2; size: .; J: TRBJ2-5
DNA: TGTGCCAGCAGCTACAGAAGTGGCAATTCACCCCTCCACTTT; CDR3: CASSYRSGNSPLHF; V: TRBV5-6; D: .; size: few; J: TRBJ1-6
DNA: TGTGCCAGCAGCGCAGAGAGGTGGCAGCCCCAGCATTTT; CDR3: CASSAERWQPQHF; V: TRBV5-5; D: .; size: many; J: TRBJ1-5